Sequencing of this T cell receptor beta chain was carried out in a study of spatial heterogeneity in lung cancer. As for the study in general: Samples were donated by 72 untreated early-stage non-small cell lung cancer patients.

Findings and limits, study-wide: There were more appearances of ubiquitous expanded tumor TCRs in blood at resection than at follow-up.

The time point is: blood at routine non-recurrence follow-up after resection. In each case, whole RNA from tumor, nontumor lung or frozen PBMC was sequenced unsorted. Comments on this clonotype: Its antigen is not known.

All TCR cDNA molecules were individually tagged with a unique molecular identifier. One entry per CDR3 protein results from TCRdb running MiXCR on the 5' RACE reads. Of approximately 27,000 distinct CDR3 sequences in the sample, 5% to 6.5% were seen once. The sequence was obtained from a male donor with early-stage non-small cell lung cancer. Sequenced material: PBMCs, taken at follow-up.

The CDR3 DNA reads as TGTGCCAGCAGCCTGACTAGTACGTACGAGCAGTACTTC. Encoded protein: CASSLTSTYEQYF. This sequence joins TRBV7-9 and TRBJ2-7, with D perhaps matching TRBD2 (6 bases). The CDR3 spans 13 residues. Germline-derived CDR1 and CDR2 are SEHNR and FQNEAQ (reference sequence). V was shortened by 5 bases and J by 4 bases, with 12 bases between the two germline ends.